The present T cell receptor (beta chain) was sequenced within a study of T cell repertoires in ileal Crohn's disease. General observations from the study: Compared with CD4 T cells, sorted CD8 cells carried more expanded clones. Every patient over 26.8% clonality showed endoscopic recurrence.

About this clone: Its antigen is undetermined.

TCRdb keeps only in-frame clones here, not all; method: immunoSEQ multiplex PCR. The sample yields around 5,000 clones, about four fifths seen once. Sequencing input: ileal tissue. The TCR sequence derives from an adult with Crohn's disease.

In nucleotides, the CDR3 is TGTGCCAGCAGTCTACAGGGGAGGGGCTACACCTTC. The encoded protein is CASSLQGRGYTF. The chain uses TRBV6-1 and TRBJ1-2, with 7 bases matching TRBD1. The CDR3 is made up of 12 amino acids. The germline V gene encodes CDR1 MNHNS and CDR2 SASEGT. Trimming cost V 5 bases and J 8 bases; bases outside gene matches: 5.